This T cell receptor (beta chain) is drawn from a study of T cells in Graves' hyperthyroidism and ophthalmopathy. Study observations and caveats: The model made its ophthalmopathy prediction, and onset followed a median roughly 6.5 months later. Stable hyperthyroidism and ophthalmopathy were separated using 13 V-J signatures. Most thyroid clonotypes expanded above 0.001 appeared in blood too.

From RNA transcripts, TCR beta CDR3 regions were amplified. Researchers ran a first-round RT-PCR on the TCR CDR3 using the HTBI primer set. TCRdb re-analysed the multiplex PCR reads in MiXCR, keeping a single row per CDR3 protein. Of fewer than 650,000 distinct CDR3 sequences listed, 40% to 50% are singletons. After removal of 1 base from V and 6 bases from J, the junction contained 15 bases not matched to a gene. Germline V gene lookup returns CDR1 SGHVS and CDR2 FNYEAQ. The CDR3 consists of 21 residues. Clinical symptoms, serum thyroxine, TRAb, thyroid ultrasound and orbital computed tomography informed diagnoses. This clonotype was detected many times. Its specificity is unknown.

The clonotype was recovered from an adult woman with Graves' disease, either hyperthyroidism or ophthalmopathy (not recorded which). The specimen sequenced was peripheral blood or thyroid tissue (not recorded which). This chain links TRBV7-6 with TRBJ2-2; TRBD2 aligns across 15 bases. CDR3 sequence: CASSLGSLGTSGRHRSGELFF. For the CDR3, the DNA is TGTGCCAGCAGCTTAGGGTCCTTGGGGACTAGCGGGAGGCATCGTTCCGGGGAGCTGTTTTTT.